This T cell receptor (beta chain) was identified in a study of cytomegalovirus exposure and HLA in healthy donors. Study background: Tens of millions of unique TCRs from HLA-typed donors were held in an early data release. Overall study results and limits: TCR beta V- and J-gene trimming, according to a later analysis, was linked to a missense DCLRE1C variant. The investigators catalogued 164 TCR beta chains as cytomegalovirus-associated.

In regard to this clone: Its antigen is not known.

Trimming removed 1 base from V and 5 bases from J, with 7 bases in between. This CDR3 has 12 amino acids. Germline CDR1 is SGHRS and CDR2 is YFSETQ. 13 Jbeta primers and 60 Vbeta primers were used for the PCR. Profiling relied on immunoSEQ multiplex PCR, and the TCRdb table lists in-frame clones only, not all of them. The sample spans 20,000 to 25,000 clones; the ten largest clones claim 22%. This receptor was obtained from a man in his sixties in good health and CMV-seropositive. The V gene is TRBV5-1, the J gene TRBJ2-7; D uncertain. Sequenced sample: PBMCs. CDR3: CASSLNRHEQYF. CDR3 coding DNA: TGCGCCAGCAGCTTGAACAGACACGAGCAGTACTTC. Filled out from reference TRBV5-1 and TRBJ2-7, the complete variable domain reads KAGVTQTPRYLIKTRGQQVTLSCSPISGHRSVSWYQQTPGQGLQFLFEYFSETQRNKGNFPGRFSGRQFSNSRSEMNVSTLELGDSALYLCASSLNRHEQYFGPGTRLTVT.